This TCR beta chain was found in a study of OX40 agonist ivuxolimab in advanced cancers. Broadly, across the study: Ivuxolimab was a fully human IgG2 agonistic monoclonal antibody targeting the costimulatory receptor OX40 (CD134). Intravenous ivuxolimab was administered to patients every 2 weeks at six dose levels: 0.01, 0.1, 0.3, 1.5, 3 and 10 mg/kg. Peripheral TCRbeta sequencing was intended to test whether TCR sequence diversity was altered and clonal T-cell expansion was caused by ivuxolimab. Partial responses occurred in three dose-escalation patients, of whom one had hepatocellular carcinoma and two had cutaneous melanoma. Patients were allowed to have had prior anti-PD-1, anti-PD-L1 or anti-CTLA-4 therapy, and approximately 41% of the dose-escalation patients had previously received checkpoint inhibitors. The paper reports the monotherapy dose-escalation portion (N ≈ 50 patients) of the phase I ivuxolimab trial. Of the approximately 54 dose-escalation patients, hepatocellular carcinoma was present in approximately 20, melanoma in approximately 15, renal cell carcinoma in 9 and head and neck cancer in 9. The dose-escalation cohort was roughly 80% male with a mean age of about 60 years, ranging from 23 to 79.

Patients with a history of autoimmune disease or receiving systemic immunosuppression were excluded from the trial. Peripheral blood for TCR sequencing was drawn from every dose cohort at baseline, at cycle 4 day 1 and at cycle 7 day 1. Samples were obtained from an open-label, multicenter, first-in-human phase I dose-escalation trial of ivuxolimab. Adults with locally advanced or metastatic head and neck squamous cell, hepatocellular, melanoma or renal cell carcinoma were enrolled in the trial. CD4+ and CD8+ T cells were sorted separately from peripheral blood before TCR sequencing. Turning to this clone: No antigen is known for it. Base qualities were left out, and no much larger clone turns up one base away.

Relative to germline, V is 2 bases shorter and J is 2 bases shorter, with 7 bases between their ends. From cysteine to phenylalanine, the CDR3 is 13 amino acids long. Only CDR3 DNA is held: 39 bases, read in frame from base 1. CDR1 and CDR2 are read off the germline V gene as SGHAT and FQNNGV. Genomic DNA was isolated from the sorted cells so that the TCRbeta CDR3 region could be sequenced. The immunoSEQ Assay was used for sequencing of TCRbeta CDR3 regions. Here the immuneACCESS table is served through TCRdb, limited to in-frame sequences with V and J called. Missing clones are a known gap in these copies; in checked studies unresolved V genes cover under half, and the rest lacks a known reason. The sample table lists more than 65,000 clones, over 65% of them with a count of one. The ten top clones hold 6.1% of the sample. The paper's findings and limits, for the study overall: The antigen specificity of the clonally expanded peripheral T cells was not determined. After ivuxolimab, CD8+ T cells had more expanded clones than CD4+ T cells on average. Clonal expansion of both CD4+ and CD8+ blood T cells was observed from baseline to week 6 at doses 0.1 to 3.0 mg/kg. Low levels of normalized T-cell clonal expansion were also seen in some patients who did not respond. In partial responders in the 0.1-3.0 mg/kg groups, normalized peripheral clonal expansion was found to be among the lowest, especially among CD8+ T cells.

The sample in question was CD4+ or CD8+ T cells sorted from blood, obtained in a trial of the OX40 agonist ivuxolimab. The receptor chain draws on TRBV11-2 and TRBJ2-7, with an unclear D gene assignment. The TCR comes from an adult with an advanced solid tumor such as melanoma, head and neck, liver or kidney cancer. The CDR3 reads CASSLTITYEQYF. The DNA reads TGTGCCAGCAGCTTAACAATAACCTACGAGCAGTACTTC.